This T cell receptor (beta chain) was recorded in a study of blood T cell repertoires in COVID-19. Study at large: PBMCs, B-cell-depleted T cells, or T cells were the source of the cDNA or gDNA that made up the material.

The authors' processing: The authors estimated nucleated cell counts from reference gene primer amplification. TCRdb's table, derived via immunoSEQ multiplex PCR, lists solely in-frame clones and lacks some. Clone size and the V and J calls come from that table; the DNA yielded D and trimming. The repertoire holds 150,000 to 200,000 clones, with about 89% as singletons. The V gene's germline CDR1 is MDHEN and CDR2 SYDVKM. The CDR3 is made up of 13 amino acids. The trim removed 7 bases at V and 2 bases at J, leaving 1 base unmatched. The receptor's source is an older man with acute or convalescent COVID-19. Sequenced: peripheral blood. This chain connects TRBV28 to TRBJ1-4, with 7 bases that match TRBD1. CDR3 residues: CASTGGTNEKLFF. Here the CDR3 DNA reads TGTGCCAGCACAGGGGGGACTAATGAAAAACTGTTTTTT. The full variable domain, in which reference TRBV28 and TRBJ1-4 provide the parts outside the CDR3, is DVKVTQSSRYLVKRTGEKVFLECVQDMDHENMFWYRQDPGLGLRLIYFSYDVKMKEKGDIPEGYSVSREKKERFSLILESASTNQTSMYLCASTGGTNEKLFFGSGTQLSVL.